This record concerns one T cell receptor (beta chain) sequence. This table comes from immunoSEQ multiplex PCR, and its TCRdb copy is limited to in-frame clones, with some not included. In the table there are 60,000 to 75,000 clones, around four fifths of which are singletons. The data belong to a study of neoadjuvant anti-PD-1 for oral cavity cancer. CDR3 length: 14 amino acids. Germline V gene data show CDR1 as SGHTS and CDR2 as YDEGEE. Trimming removed 1 base at V and 6 bases at J, with 14 bases between. This TCR came from a person between 35 and 79 years old with oral cavity squamous cell carcinoma. The J gene is TRBJ2-7, the V gene TRBV5-8, with D possibly being TRBD1 or TRBD2 (6 bases each). Sequenced here: PBMCs, sampled before nivolumab (anti-PD-1) treatment. The CDR3 nucleotides read TGTGCCAGCAGCTTGCGAGACAGGAGGGGCGAGCAGTACTTC. Amino acid sequence: CASSLRDRRGEQYF.